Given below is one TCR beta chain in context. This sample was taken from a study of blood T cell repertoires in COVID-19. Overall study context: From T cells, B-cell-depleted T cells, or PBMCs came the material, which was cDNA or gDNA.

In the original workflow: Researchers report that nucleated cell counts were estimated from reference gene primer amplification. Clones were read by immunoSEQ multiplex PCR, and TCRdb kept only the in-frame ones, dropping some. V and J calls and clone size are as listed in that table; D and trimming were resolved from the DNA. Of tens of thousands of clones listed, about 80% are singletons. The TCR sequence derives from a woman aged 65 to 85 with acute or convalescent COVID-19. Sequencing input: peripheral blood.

This CDR3 reads CASSVGDRDREQYF. The CDR3 region has the DNA TGTGCCAGCAGCGTAGGGGACAGGGATCGAGAGCAGTACTTC. The gene calls are TRBV9 and TRBJ2-7; 9 bases line up with TRBD1. CDR1 is SGDLS and CDR2 is YYNGEE in the germline V gene. Losses at the gene ends were 0 bases for V and 7 bases for J; bases not matched to a gene: 5. This CDR3 region has 14 residues.